The 6 T cell receptor beta chains listed next were all sequenced from one sample in a study of CD8+ T cells in alopecia areata. Documented treatment: oral pan-JAK inhibitor, 5-10 mg twice daily. Isolated RNA was reverse transcribed into cDNA used as the sequencing template. The protocol was immunoSEQ multiplex PCR, while the TCRdb copy is restricted to in-frame clones and leaves out a portion. The data hold 150,000 to 200,000 clones, with more than 55% observed a single time. Sample: CD4+ T cells sorted from blood, taken at approximately week 50, from a patient treated with tofacitinib. The receptors were gathered from a human donor with alopecia areata.

This clone was detected only once. The V and J genes are TRBV25-1 and TRBJ1-5; unclear D gene. Deletions cut 3 bases from V and 3 bases from J, with 6 bases between. Germline values: CDR1 MGHDK, CDR2 SYGVNS. This CDR3 comprises 13 residues. The CDR3 sequence is CASSDSYNQPQHF. DNA for the CDR3: TGTGCCAGCAGTGACAGCTACAATCAGCCCCAGCATTTT.

This chain connects TRBV29-1 to TRBJ2-7, with D possibly being TRBD1 (6 bases). With 3 bases removed from V and 6 bases from J, the gap between germline ends came to 15 bases. The length of the CDR3 is 13 residues. Per the germline V gene, CDR1 is SQVTM and CDR2 is ANQGSEA. CDR3: CSVEQVGGGEQYF. The CDR3, as DNA: TGCAGCGTTGAGCAGGTTGGGGGCGGCGAGCAGTACTTC.

The rearrangement joins TRBV7-2 to TRBJ1-6; D unresolved. The V gene's germline CDR1 is SGHTA and CDR2 FQGNSA. V lost 1 base and J 6 bases, leaving 13 bases between the germline ends. There are 16 residues in the CDR3. The CDR3: CASSLDRPSSNSPLHF. The CDR3 region has the DNA TGTGCCAGCAGCTTAGATCGCCCCTCTAGTAATTCACCCCTCCACTTT. Drawing the rest from reference TRBV7-2 and TRBJ1-6, the complete variable domain is GAGVSQSPSNKVTEKGKDVELRCDPISGHTALYWYRQSLGQGLEFLIYFQGNSAPDKSGLPSDRFSAERTGGSVSTLTIQRTQQEDSAVYLCASSLDRPSSNSPLHFGNGTRLTVT.

The chain is built from TRBV15 and TRBJ1-2; D remains ambiguous. The CDR3 covers 14 residues. Germline CDR1 reads LNHNV; CDR2 reads YYDKDF (reference sequence). The V end lost 8 bases, the J end lost 8 bases, and 21 bases lay between the germline ends. The CDR3 is CATFTSPDIRGYTF. The CDR3 DNA follows: TGTGCCACCTTTACCAGCCCTGACATTAGGGGCTACACCTTC.

The J gene is TRBJ1-5, the V gene TRBV7-2; 7 bases match TRBD1. The germline V gene has CDR1 SGHTA and CDR2 FQGNSA. Trimming at V came to 4 bases and at J to 4 bases, leaving 7 bases not matched to a gene. The CDR3 spans 15 residues. CDR3 sequence: CASSSIGTVNQPQHF. CDR3 nucleotides: TGTGCCAGCAGCTCAATTGGGACAGTTAATCAGCCCCAGCATTTT.

The rearrangement links TRBV25-1 to TRBJ2-2; D unclear. Germline V gene lookup returns CDR1 MGHDK and CDR2 SYGVNS. V dropped 0 bases and J dropped 4 bases, with 12 bases sitting between them. CDR3 length equals 16 residues. CDR3 coding DNA: TGTGCCAGCAGTGAATATTCGCAGGTCGGCACCGGGGAGCTGTTTTTT. This codes for CASSEYSQVGTGELFF.